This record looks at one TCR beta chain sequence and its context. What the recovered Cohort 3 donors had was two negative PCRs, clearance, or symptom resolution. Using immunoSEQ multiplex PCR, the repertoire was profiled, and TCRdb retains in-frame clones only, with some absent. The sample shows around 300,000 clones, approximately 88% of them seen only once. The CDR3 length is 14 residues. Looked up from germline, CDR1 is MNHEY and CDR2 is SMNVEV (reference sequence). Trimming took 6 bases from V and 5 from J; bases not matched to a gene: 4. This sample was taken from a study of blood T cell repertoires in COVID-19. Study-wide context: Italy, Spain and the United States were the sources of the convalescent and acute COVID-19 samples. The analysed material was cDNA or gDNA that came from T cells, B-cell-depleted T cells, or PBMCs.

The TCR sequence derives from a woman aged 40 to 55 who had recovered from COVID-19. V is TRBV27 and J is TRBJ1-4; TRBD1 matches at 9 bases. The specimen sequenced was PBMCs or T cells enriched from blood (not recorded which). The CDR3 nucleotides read TGTGCCAGCAGAAAAGGACAGGGGAATGAAAAACTGTTTTTT. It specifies CASRKGQGNEKLFF.